The TCR beta chain described here comes from a study of cytomegalovirus exposure and HLA in healthy donors. General study points: At a 0.05 false discovery rate, a later analysis found over 15,000 TCR beta sequences to be associated with HLA alleles. A missense DCLRE1C variant was associated with V- and J-gene trimming of TCR beta chains in a later analysis, and an independent cohort replicated the association. The authors reported that TCR beta sequences could predict HLA-A and HLA-B alleles. These predictions were accurate for most subjects in the first cohort.

PCR primers comprised 60 Vbeta and 13 Jbeta primers. The method was immunoSEQ multiplex PCR; TCRdb's version includes in-frame clones alone and lacks a portion of them. The sample gives around 300,000 clones, around nine tenths of which show up once; about 2% is in the top ten. Germline CDR1 is SNHLY and CDR2 is FYNNEI. This CDR3 contains 10 residues. Trimming took off 8 bases at V and 4 bases at J, with 6 bases between the two ends. Regarding this clone: The target antigen is unknown.

The chain has TRBV2 and TRBJ2-7; no clear D. The TCR comes from a woman between 18 and 30 years old in good health and CMV-seronegative. The sample comprised PBMCs. This CDR3 reads CASVLYEQYF. The CDR3 coding sequence is TGTGCCAGCGTCTTATACGAGCAGTACTTC.